This TCR beta chain appears in the sequencing data of a study of Ad26.COV2.S vaccination and SARS-CoV-2 variants. Sequencing was performed with immunoSEQ multiplex PCR; in TCRdb, only in-frame clones are kept and a portion is missing. The profile shows 150,000 to 200,000 clones, around nine tenths of them singletons. Findings and caveats of the study: In vaccinated individuals, spike-specific CD8+ and CD4+ T cell responses reportedly displayed substantial breadth.

The CDR3 loop spans 11 amino acids. CDR1 and CDR2 (germline): SQVTM, ANQGSEA. With 6 bases removed from V and 4 bases from J, the gap between germline ends came to 9 bases. Turning to this clone: Its antigen is not known.

The chain is built from TRBV29-1 and TRBJ1-2; tentative D call: TRBD1 (5 bases). This clonotype was obtained from a human donor who had recovered from COVID-19. The sequencing here drew on peripheral blood, taken after recovery from COVID-19. CDR3 sequence reads: CSVQDFYGYTF. The CDR3 region has the DNA TGCAGCGTACAGGACTTCTATGGCTACACCTTC.